Reported below is one T cell receptor beta chain. What it recognizes is unknown. These data belong to a study of PD-1 blockade in classical Hodgkin lymphoma. Study-level results: As was reported, newly diagnosed patients showed lower baseline TCR diversity than healthy donors did.

After autologous stem cell transplantation all patients relapsed, and prior brentuximab vedotin exposure differed between cohorts. The method was immunoSEQ multiplex PCR; TCRdb's version includes in-frame clones alone and lacks a portion of them. Among roughly 70,000 clones listed, roughly two thirds were seen once. Material: peripheral blood mononuclear cells (PBMCs), obtained before the second cycle of nivolumab. The TCR originated in a human donor with classical Hodgkin lymphoma.

CDR3 sequence: CASSLGAGETQYF. Here the CDR3 DNA reads TGTGCCAGCAGCTTAGGGGCAGGGGAGACCCAGTACTTC. V is TRBV7-9 and J is TRBJ2-5, with D perhaps matching TRBD1 (5 bases). In germline, CDR1 is SEHNR, CDR2 FQNEAQ (reference sequence). Deletions cut 1 base from V and 5 bases from J, with 8 bases between. The CDR3 is 13 residues long.